This T cell receptor beta chain was identified in a study of cytomegalovirus exposure and HLA in healthy donors. Study details: Earlier results showed roughly 120 million unique TCR beta sequences derived from about 179 million T cells. Study results and caveats: Several of the most significant clusters were apparently associated with common viral pathogens in a later analysis.

On this clone: Its cognate antigen is unknown.

The donors were healthy bone marrow donors. These donors counted as nominally healthy when sampled, but unrecorded immune exposures were likely. PCR employed 60 Vbeta and 13 Jbeta primers. Clones were read by immunoSEQ multiplex PCR, and TCRdb kept only the in-frame ones, dropping some. Among 90,000 to 100,000 clones listed, 82% were seen once. V gave up 0 bases and J gave up 2 bases; unmatched junction bases: 5. The CDR3 has 16 residues. The germline CDR1 and CDR2 sequences are SGHDT and YYEEEE. V usage is TRBV5-6 and J usage is TRBJ2-7; 10 nucleotides agree with TRBD2. The sample was PBMCs. The source of this sequence is a man in his fifties in good health and CMV-seronegative. The CDR3 nucleotides are TGTGCCAGCAGCTTGGGGACTAGCGGTTCAGCCTACGAGCAGTACTTC. It is translated as CASSLGTSGSAYEQYF.